The 4 T cell receptor beta chains listed next were all sequenced from one sample in a study of human T cells and chemical hapten exposure. TCRdb itself ran the RACE reads through MiXCR, one entry per CDR3 protein. The table has 150,000 to 200,000 distinct CDR3 sequences, roughly 15% seen once. The time point denotes: patch test 1, 2 weeks after DPC sensitization. The treatment was: therapeutic diphenylcyclopropenone sensitization with weekly scalp DPC. The sample here was whole blood, taken in connection with sensitization to the hapten diphenylcyclopropenone (DPC). These receptors were taken from a woman in her thirties with alopecia areata. Some clones in this sample may be carry-over from other donors' samples.

Details on this clonotype: Just one base apart from a much larger clone, this may be a read error. The V and J genes are TRBV12-3 or TRBV12-4 and TRBJ2-7, with D possibly matching TRBD2 (5 bases). Deletions cut 2 bases from V and 0 bases from J, with 11 bases between. The CDR3 runs to 15 residues. The CDR3 DNA reads as TGTGCCAGCAGTTTATGCCCGGGAAGCTCCTACGAGCAGTACTTC. Protein: CASSLCPGSSYEQYF.

This clonotype was seen a handful of times. The genes are TRBV10-3 and TRBJ2-3; 7 bases map to TRBD2. Germline-derived CDR1 and CDR2 are ENHRY and SYGVKD. V was clipped by 10 bases and J by 5 bases; unmatched bases: 9. The CDR3 is made up of 13 amino acids. CDR3 in DNA: TGTGCCAGCAAGACTGGGGGGGGAGATACGCAGTATTTT. Amino acids: CASKTGGGDTQYF.

This clonotype was picked up a small number of times. The chain combines TRBV9 with TRBJ2-3; no clear D gene. The length of the CDR3 is 15 residues. Germline assignment: CDR1 SGDLS and CDR2 YYNGEE. Trimming shortened V by 0 bases and J by 3 bases, and 11 bases separated the two germline ends. The chain's CDR3 is CASSVGGLETDTQYF. In nucleotides, the CDR3 is TGTGCCAGCAGCGTAGGGGGTTTGGAGACAGATACGCAGTATTTT.

This clonotype came up a few times. The rearrangement joins TRBV30 to TRBJ2-7; TRBD2 might be the D (7 bases). Germline CDR1 GTSNPN, CDR2 SVGIG (reference sequence). The CDR3 is 16 residues long. Trimming left V 3 bases short and J 6 bases short, with 24 bases between. The CDR3 sequence is CAWRTGFNAGAREQYF. The CDR3 coding sequence is TGTGCCTGGAGAACAGGGTTTAACGCGGGAGCTCGCGAGCAGTACTTC.